This TCR beta chain was sequenced during a study of cytomegalovirus exposure and HLA in healthy donors. Background on the study: Approximately 81% of 300 to 450 genotyped donors fell in the Caucasian-associated ancestry cluster.

PCR employed 60 Vbeta and 13 Jbeta primers. Profiled with immunoSEQ multiplex PCR; TCRdb holds only in-frame clones, not every one. Of about 110,000 clones detected, 65% to 80% appear once; the ten largest clones hold around 3%. Study outcomes and limitations: Cytomegalovirus-associated status was assigned to about 180 TCR beta chains. A later analysis reportedly found that, within productive TCRs, an Asian-associated ancestry cluster had fewer N-insertions than the mean observed across the roughly 690 donors. What was likely a sequencing artifact was a cluster of highly shared sequence variants.

CDR3 size: 16 residues. CDR1 and CDR2 from the germline V gene are MNHNY and SVGAGI (reference sequence). V was cut by 4 bases and J by 8 bases, with 18 bases left in between. In the case of this clone: Its target is not known.

The clonotype originates from a middle-aged woman in good health and CMV-seronegative. This sequence joins TRBV6-6 and TRBJ1-6; TRBD1 might be the D (5 bases). Sequencing was done on a sample of PBMCs. This CDR3 reads CASSFSGRGGDSPLHF. The CDR3 coding sequence is TGTGCCAGCAGTTTCTCGGGGAGGGGCGGTGATTCACCCCTCCACTTT.